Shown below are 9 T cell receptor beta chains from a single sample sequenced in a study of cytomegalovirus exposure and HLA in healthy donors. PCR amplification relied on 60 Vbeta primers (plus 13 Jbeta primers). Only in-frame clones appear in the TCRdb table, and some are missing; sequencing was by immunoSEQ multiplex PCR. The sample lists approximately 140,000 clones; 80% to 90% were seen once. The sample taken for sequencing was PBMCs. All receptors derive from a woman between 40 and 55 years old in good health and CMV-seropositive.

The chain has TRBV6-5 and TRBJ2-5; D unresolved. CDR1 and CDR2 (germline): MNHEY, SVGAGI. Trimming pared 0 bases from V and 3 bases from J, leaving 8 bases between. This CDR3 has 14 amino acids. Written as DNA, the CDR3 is TGTGCCAGCAGTTACTCGATAACAGAAGAGACCCAGTACTTC. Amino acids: CASSYSITEETQYF.

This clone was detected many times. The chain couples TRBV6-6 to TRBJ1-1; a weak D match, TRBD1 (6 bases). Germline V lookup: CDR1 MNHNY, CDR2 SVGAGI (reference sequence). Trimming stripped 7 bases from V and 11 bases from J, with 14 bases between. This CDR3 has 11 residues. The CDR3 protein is CASNQYRDAFF. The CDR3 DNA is TGTGCCAGCAACCAGTACAGGGATGCTTTCTTT.

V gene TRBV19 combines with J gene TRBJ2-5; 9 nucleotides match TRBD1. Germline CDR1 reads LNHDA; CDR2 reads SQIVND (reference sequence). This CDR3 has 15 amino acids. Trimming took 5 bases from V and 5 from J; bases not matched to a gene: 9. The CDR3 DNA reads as TGTGCCAGTAGTGAGGGGACAGGGTTCGTGGAGACCCAGTACTTC. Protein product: CASSEGTGFVETQYF.

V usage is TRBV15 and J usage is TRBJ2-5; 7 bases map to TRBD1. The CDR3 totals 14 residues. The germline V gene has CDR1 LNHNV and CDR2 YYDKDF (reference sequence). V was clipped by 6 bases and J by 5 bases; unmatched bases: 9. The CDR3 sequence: CATSIGGAQETQYF. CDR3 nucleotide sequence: TGTGCCACCAGTATAGGGGGCGCACAGGAGACCCAGTACTTC. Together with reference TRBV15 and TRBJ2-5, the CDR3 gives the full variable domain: DAMVIQNPRYQVTQFGKPVTLSCSQTLNHNVMYWYQQKSSQAPKLLFHYYDKDFNNEADTPDNFQSRRPNTSFCFLDIRSPGLGDTAMYLCATSIGGAQETQYFGPGTRLLVL.

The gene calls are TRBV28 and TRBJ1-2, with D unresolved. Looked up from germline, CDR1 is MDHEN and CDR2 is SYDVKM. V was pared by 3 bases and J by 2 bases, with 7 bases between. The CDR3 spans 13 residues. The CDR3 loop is CASSLPGNYGYTF. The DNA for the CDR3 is TGTGCCAGCAGTTTGCCGGGGAACTATGGCTACACCTTC.

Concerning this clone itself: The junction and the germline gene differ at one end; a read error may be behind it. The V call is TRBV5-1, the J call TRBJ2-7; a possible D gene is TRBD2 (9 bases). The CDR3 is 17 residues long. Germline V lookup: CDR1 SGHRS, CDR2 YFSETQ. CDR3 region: CASSSLAGAGGSHEQYF. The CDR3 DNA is TGCGCCAGCAGCTCCTTAGCGGGAGCAGGGGGCTCCCACGAGCAGTACTTC.

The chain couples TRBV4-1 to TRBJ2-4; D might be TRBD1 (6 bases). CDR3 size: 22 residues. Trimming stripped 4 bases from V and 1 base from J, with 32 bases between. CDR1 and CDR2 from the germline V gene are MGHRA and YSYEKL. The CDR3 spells CASSPLGPSIDRLRGAKNIQYF. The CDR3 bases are TGCGCCAGCAGCCCTCTTGGCCCCTCCATTGACAGGTTGCGCGGGGCCAAAAACATTCAGTACTTC.

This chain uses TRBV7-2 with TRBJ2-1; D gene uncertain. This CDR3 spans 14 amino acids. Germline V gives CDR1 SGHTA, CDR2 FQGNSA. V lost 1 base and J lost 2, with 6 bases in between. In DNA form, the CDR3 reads TGTGCCAGCAGCTTAGTGTCAGCCTACAATGAGCAGTTCTTC. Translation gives CASSLVSAYNEQFF.

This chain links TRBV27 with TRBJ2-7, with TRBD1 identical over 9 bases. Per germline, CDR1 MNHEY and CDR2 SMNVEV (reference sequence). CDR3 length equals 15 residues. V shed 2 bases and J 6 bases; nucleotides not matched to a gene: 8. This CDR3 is CASSLGGQGIGEQYF. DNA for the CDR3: TGTGCCAGCAGTTTAGGGGGACAGGGTATCGGCGAGCAGTACTTC.